These 20 T cell receptor beta chains were all obtained from the same sample, sequenced in a study of T cell responses to AZD1222 COVID-19 vaccine. Profiled with immunoSEQ multiplex PCR; TCRdb holds only in-frame clones, not every one. The table includes 110,000 to 150,000 clones, over 75% detected once. This specimen consisted of peripheral blood, obtained on day 0 of AZD1222 vaccination. The receptor source for this set is an adult in good health.

The J gene is TRBJ1-4, the V gene TRBV29-1; D possibly corresponds to TRBD1 (6 bases). This CDR3 is built from 17 residues. Trimming removed 4 bases at V and 3 bases at J, with 21 bases between. Looked up from germline, CDR1 is SQVTM and CDR2 is ANQGSEA. The CDR3 DNA sequence: TGCAGCGTTGGTAGCTTTGGGGCGGGGGCAGCTAATGAAAAACTGTTTTTT. Its translation is CSVGSFGAGAANEKLFF.

J is TRBJ2-3 and V is TRBV5-6; the D gene is possibly TRBD2 (6 bases). V lost 6 bases, J lost 2 bases, and 16 bases lay in between. Germline V gives CDR1 SGHDT, CDR2 YYEEEE. The CDR3 has 15 amino acids. DNA of the CDR3: TGTGCCAGCACCGGGTGGGGGGAGTACACAGATACGCAGTATTTT. It translates to CASTGWGEYTDTQYF.

V usage is TRBV28 and J usage is TRBJ1-4; D is possibly TRBD1 (6 bases). Germline lookup yields CDR1 MDHEN and CDR2 SYDVKM. The V end was cut by 4 bases, the J end by 3 bases, with 9 bases between. This CDR3 contains 14 residues. Here the CDR3 reads CASSWPGANEKLFF. CDR3 bases: TGTGCCAGCAGTTGGCCAGGGGCTAATGAAAAACTGTTTTTT.

The chain employs TRBV4-2 and TRBJ2-5; D possibly matches TRBD1 or TRBD2 (6 bases each). The CDR3 totals 13 residues. Germline V lookup: CDR1 LGHNA, CDR2 YNFKEQ. V dropped 4 bases and J dropped 8 bases, with 14 bases sitting between them. For the CDR3, the DNA is TGTGCCAGCAGCCCGGGGGCAGGGGAAACCCAGTACTTC. Amino acid sequence: CASSPGAGETQYF.

The gene calls are TRBV29-1 and TRBJ2-5, with 9 bases identical to TRBD2. This CDR3 has 14 residues. Per germline, CDR1 SQVTM and CDR2 ANQGSEA. V trimming: 6 bases; J trimming: 4 bases; junction bases outside the gene matches: 9. In DNA, the CDR3 is TGCAGCGTACGCGGGGGGGCCTCCGGAGAGACCCAGTACTTC. Encoded protein: CSVRGGASGETQYF.

V and J are TRBV18 and TRBJ1-5; maybe TRBD1 (6 bases). The CDR3 runs 15 residues. Deletions cut 6 bases from V and 3 bases from J, with 15 bases between. The V gene's germline CDR1 is KGHSH and CDR2 LQKENI. The DNA for the CDR3 is TGTGCCAGCTCCCCCGCCGGGGGCCCCAATCAGCCCCAGCATTTT. Protein product: CASSPAGGPNQPQHF.

The chain joins TRBV7-2 to TRBJ1-1; D gene uncertain. Between the trimmed V and J ends, which lost 1 base and 1 base, there was a span of 7 bases. The CDR3 is made up of 14 amino acids. The germline CDR1 and CDR2 sequences are SGHTA and FQGNSA. CDR3 sequence: CASSLVPANTEAFF. DNA for the CDR3: TGTGCCAGCAGCTTAGTACCGGCGAACACTGAAGCTTTCTTT.

The rearrangement links TRBV5-1 to TRBJ1-4; D is perhaps TRBD1 (6 bases). The CDR3 sequence is 15 residues long. Trimming took 4 bases from V and 2 from J, leaving 12 bases between them. Germline V gene data show CDR1 as SGHRS and CDR2 as YFSETQ. CDR3 loop: CASSDAGGTNEKLFF. For the CDR3, the DNA is TGCGCCAGCAGCGACGCGGGGGGCACTAATGAAAAACTGTTTTTT.

This chain connects TRBV7-2 to TRBJ1-6; no clear D. This CDR3 has 15 residues. V dropped 1 base and J dropped 4 bases, with 8 bases sitting between them. The germline gives CDR1 SGHTA, CDR2 FQGNSA. The CDR3 DNA reads TGTGCCAGCAGCTTAGAGGCCAGTTATAATTCACCCCTCCACTTT. This sequence encodes CASSLEASYNSPLHF.

This clone was detected a few times. Other DNA sequences in this specimen translate into the identical CDR3. This chain connects TRBV14 to TRBJ1-6; no clear D. CDR1 SGHDN and CDR2 FVKESK come from the germline V gene. V lost 0 bases and J 7 bases, leaving 7 bases between the germline ends. The CDR3 is made up of 14 amino acids. The CDR3 sequence: CASSQEHRNSPLHF. The CDR3 nucleotides read TGTGCCAGCAGCCAAGAACACAGAAATTCACCCCTCCACTTT.

V gene TRBV7-9 combines with J gene TRBJ1-1; TRBD1 matches 8 bases. The CDR3 is 17 residues long. V was clipped by 5 bases and J by 8 bases; unmatched bases: 19. Germline CDR1 is SEHNR and CDR2 is FQNEAQ (reference sequence). DNA of the CDR3: TGTGCCAGCAGCGCGACCGTGGACAGGGTGGGAGGAAGCGAAGCTTTCTTT. Translating gives CASSATVDRVGGSEAFF.

The rearrangement joins TRBV10-2 to TRBJ1-6, with 9 bases fitting TRBD1. Per the germline V gene, CDR1 is WSHSY and CDR2 is SAAADI. The CDR3 runs 17 residues. The V segment lost 2 bases and the J segment 7 bases; nucleotides outside the gene matches: 9. As DNA, the CDR3 is TGCGCCAGCAGTGAGAGTCTCGGGACAGGGCTCAATTCACCCCTCCACTTT. Its translation: CASSESLGTGLNSPLHF.

The V gene is TRBV6-5, the J gene TRBJ2-5; TRBD1 matches at 9 bases. Germline values: CDR1 MNHEY, CDR2 SVGAGI. The CDR3 contains 11 residues. Trimming cost V 5 bases and J 10 bases; bases outside gene matches: 2. CDR3 nucleotides: TGTGCCAGCAGTACGGGACAGGGCCAGTACTTC. Its translation is CASSTGQGQYF.

This clone was detected only a few times. The V gene is TRBV30, the J gene TRBJ1-3; D is ambiguous. Trimming pared 4 bases from V and 0 bases from J, leaving 1 base between. There are 11 residues in the CDR3. The germline V gene has CDR1 GTSNPN and CDR2 SVGIG (reference sequence). The CDR3 sequence: CAWNSGNTIYF. CDR3 nucleotides: TGTGCCTGGAACTCTGGAAACACCATATATTTT.

The rearrangement joins TRBV5-6 to TRBJ2-7, with D possibly called TRBD1 or TRBD2 (5 bases each). Germline loops: CDR1 SGHDT, CDR2 YYEEEE. CDR3 size: 15 residues. V gave up 1 base and J gave up 2 bases, with 13 bases separating them. The CDR3, as DNA: TGTGCCAGCAGCTTGAGGGACCTCGGGACCTACGAGCAGTACTTC. Translated, it gives CASSLRDLGTYEQYF.

This clone appeared a few times. The rearrangement uses TRBV5-1 and TRBJ1-2; D not resolved. This CDR3 is 13 amino acids long. V lost 4 bases, J lost 1 base, and 8 bases lay in between. Germline V gene sequence: CDR1 SGHRS, CDR2 YFSETQ. The CDR3 is CASSPGGNYGYTF. CDR3 bases: TGCGCCAGCAGCCCCGGAGGTAACTATGGCTACACCTTC.

The chain uses TRBV6-4 and TRBJ1-2, with D possibly being TRBD1 (5 bases). Germline loops: CDR1 MRHNA, CDR2 SNTAGT. Trimming left V 6 bases short and J 0 bases short, with 11 bases between. The length of the CDR3 is 14 residues. Here the CDR3 reads CASREGPANYGYTF. In DNA form, the CDR3 reads TGTGCCAGCAGGGAGGGACCAGCTAACTATGGCTACACCTTC.

The genes are TRBV19 and TRBJ1-3; tentatively, D is TRBD1 (5 bases). Looked up from germline, CDR1 is LNHDA and CDR2 is SQIVND (reference sequence). V dropped 5 bases and J dropped 0 bases, with 14 bases sitting between them. CDR3 length: 16 residues. CDR3 in DNA: TGTGCCAGTAGTGAACGCATCAGGGCCTCTGGAAACACCATATATTTT. As protein: CASSERIRASGNTIYF.

The CDR3 spells CASSDWGEKLFF. CDR3 coding DNA: TGTGCCAGCAGTGACTGGGGTGAAAAACTGTTTTTT. J is TRBJ1-4 and V is TRBV2, with D uncertain. The V gene's germline CDR1 is SNHLY and CDR2 FYNNEI. This CDR3 comprises 12 residues. Trimming took 3 bases from V and 7 from J, leaving 6 bases between them.

The chain joins TRBV4-1 to TRBJ1-4, with D unclear. CDR1 is MGHRA, CDR2 YSYEKL, per germline. CDR3 size: 15 residues. V was trimmed by 0 bases and J by 8 bases, leaving 13 bases between them. DNA for the CDR3: TGCGCCAGCAGCCAAGATCTGGGTTCGGGGGAAAAACTGTTTTTT. Amino acid sequence: CASSQDLGSGEKLFF.